A single sample gave rise to the 31 T cell receptor beta chains below, sequenced in a study of T cell responses to AZD1222 COVID-19 vaccine. Sequencing used immunoSEQ multiplex PCR; TCRdb keeps in-frame clones, though not all of them. The sample holds 90,000 to 150,000 clones, approximately 89% seen once. The sequenced sample was peripheral blood, obtained on day 0 of AZD1222 vaccination. These receptors originate from an adult in good health.

The chain combines TRBV5-1 with TRBJ2-7; TRBD2 agrees at 10 bases. Germline V CDR1 and CDR2: SGHRS, YFSETQ. V was pared by 0 bases and J by 3 bases, with 3 bases of the junction left unmatched. This CDR3 is 15 amino acids long. The CDR3 coding sequence is TGCGCCAGCAGCTTGGCCGCTAGCGGGGGCTACGAGCAGTACTTC. Its protein product is CASSLAASGGYEQYF.

The chain recombines TRBV20-1 with TRBJ1-6; the D is unclear. The CDR3 covers 11 residues. The germline gives CDR1 DFQATT, CDR2 SNEGSKA (reference sequence). V was trimmed by 5 bases and J by 5 bases, leaving 4 bases between them. CDR3 residues: CSARDNSPLHF. DNA for the CDR3: TGCAGTGCTCGGGATAATTCACCCCTCCACTTT.

The V call is TRBV7-2, the J call TRBJ2-1, with TRBD2 matching over 10 bases. CDR1 and CDR2 (germline): SGHTA, FQGNSA. V lost 2 bases and J lost 9; bases outside the gene matches: 7. The CDR3 consists of 15 residues. The chain's CDR3 is CASSLLAGAYGEQFF. The DNA of the CDR3 is TGTGCCAGCAGCTTACTAGCGGGAGCCTACGGTGAGCAGTTCTTC. Full variable domain (remainder filled in from reference TRBV7-2 and TRBJ2-1): GAGVSQSPSNKVTEKGKDVELRCDPISGHTALYWYRQSLGQGLEFLIYFQGNSAPDKSGLPSDRFSAERTGGSVSTLTIQRTQQEDSAVYLCASSLLAGAYGEQFFGPGTRLTVL.

This chain uses TRBV3-1 (or the pseudogene TRBV3-2) with TRBJ1-2; TRBD1 aligns across 8 bases. The CDR3 runs to 14 residues. Trimming took 3 bases from V and 8 from J; bases not matched to a gene: 8. Germline V gene lookup returns CDR1 LGHDT and CDR2 YNNKEL (reference sequence). CDR3 nucleotide sequence: TGTGCCAGCAGCCATGCAGGGGGCGCAGGAGGCTACACCTTC. Protein sequence: CASSHAGGAGGYTF.

The CDR3, as DNA: TGTGCCAGCAGCCCCGGGACAGGCCCGTCTCCCCTCCACTTT. Its protein product is CASSPGTGPSPLHF. This chain connects TRBV9 to TRBJ1-6; 8 bases map to TRBD1. V lost 4 bases, J lost 13 bases, and 10 bases stayed unmatched. The CDR3 contains 14 residues. The germline gives CDR1 SGDLS, CDR2 YYNGEE.

The V and J genes are TRBV7-9 and TRBJ2-1, with 8 bases fitting TRBD2. J was trimmed by 4 bases and V by 1 base; bases with no gene match: 12. The CDR3 extends over 18 amino acids. The germline V gene encodes CDR1 SEHNR and CDR2 FQNEAQ (reference sequence). The CDR3 reads CASSLEVSALAVYNEQFF. The CDR3 DNA sequence: TGTGCCAGCAGCTTAGAGGTGTCGGCACTAGCGGTATACAATGAGCAGTTCTTC.

This rearrangement joins TRBV20-1 to TRBJ2-3; no clear D. Germline V CDR1 and CDR2: DFQATT, SNEGSKA (reference sequence). There are 13 residues in the CDR3. V was shortened by 3 bases and J by 0 bases, with 7 bases between the two germline ends. CDR3 in DNA: TGCAGTGCTAGTTATGGGAGCACAGATACGCAGTATTTT. It encodes CSASYGSTDTQYF.

The chain links TRBV5-1 to TRBJ1-5; D unclear. V gave up 0 bases and J gave up 6 bases, with 10 bases separating them. This CDR3 has 14 amino acids. CDR1 SGHRS and CDR2 YFSETQ come from the germline V gene. The CDR3 region is CASSLGVGSQPQHF. The DNA of the CDR3 is TGCGCCAGCAGCTTGGGGGTAGGGAGTCAGCCCCAGCATTTT.

This clone was seen a handful of times. V and J are TRBV20-1 and TRBJ1-1; D is possibly TRBD1 (5 bases). Germline-derived CDR1 and CDR2 are DFQATT and SNEGSKA (reference sequence). The CDR3 covers 11 residues. CDR3 residues: CSGGTNTEAFF. CDR3 coding DNA: TGCAGCGGGGGTACCAACACTGAAGCTTTCTTT.

This clone was detected only a few times. The chain carries TRBV25-1 and TRBJ2-1, with unresolved D. The CDR3 loop spans 13 amino acids. The germline CDR1 and CDR2 sequences are MGHDK and SYGVNS. V shed 3 bases and J shed 6 bases, with 9 bases lying between them. DNA of the CDR3: TGTGCCAGCAGTGATCCGAAGGGCAATGAGCAGTTCTTC. This encodes CASSDPKGNEQFF.

The rearrangement links TRBV5-4 to TRBJ2-5, with 8 bases that match TRBD2. From germline, CDR1 is SGHNT and CDR2 YYREEE (reference sequence). The CDR3 has 13 residues. V was clipped by 1 base and J by 4 bases; unmatched bases: 0. CDR3 in amino acids: CASSLRGGETQYF. The CDR3 nucleotides read TGTGCCAGCAGCTTGCGGGGGGGAGAGACCCAGTACTTC.

Here the CDR3 reads CSARTGMEAKNIQYF. CDR3 in DNA: TGCAGCGCCCGGACAGGGATGGAAGCCAAAAACATTCAGTACTTC. This rearrangement joins TRBV29-1 to TRBJ2-4; 8 bases line up with TRBD1. Trimming took 7 bases from V and 0 from J; bases not matched to a gene: 8. Germline V CDR1 and CDR2: SQVTM, ANQGSEA. CDR3 length: 15 residues.

The chain uses TRBV27 and TRBJ2-7; a possible D gene is TRBD2 (6 bases). Trimming cost V 4 bases and J 2 bases, with 12 bases left between them. CDR3 length equals 14 residues. CDR1 and CDR2 (germline): MNHEY, SMNVEV (reference sequence). CDR3 in DNA: TGTGCCAGCAGTTGGCAGGAGGGAACCTACGAGCAGTACTTC. Protein: CASSWQEGTYEQYF.

The chain carries TRBV4-1 and TRBJ2-7; the D call may be TRBD1 or TRBD2 (6 bases each). Trimming shortened V by 3 bases and J by 7 bases, and 13 bases separated the two germline ends. The CDR3 runs to 13 residues. Germline V CDR1 and CDR2: MGHRA, YSYEKL. The CDR3 loop is CASSQMRGDEQYF. As DNA, the CDR3 is TGCGCCAGCAGCCAGATGAGGGGGGATGAGCAGTACTTC.

The J gene is TRBJ2-1, the V gene TRBV11-3; 10 nucleotides match TRBD1. Germline loops: CDR1 SGHNT, CDR2 YENEEA. The V segment lost 4 bases and the J segment 10 bases; nucleotides outside the gene matches: 16. This CDR3 region has 17 residues. CDR3 amino acids: CASSSGPGQGNSGEQFF. In DNA, the CDR3 is TGTGCCAGCAGCTCAGGTCCGGGACAGGGGAATTCTGGCGAGCAGTTCTTC.

The rearrangement uses TRBV6-5 and TRBJ1-1; 7 bases are a match to TRBD1. The germline CDR1 and CDR2 sequences are MNHEY and SVGAGI. The CDR3 is made up of 15 amino acids. V was clipped by 0 bases and J by 5 bases; unmatched bases: 6. The CDR3 sequence: CASSYSDRVRTEAFF. The CDR3 coding sequence is TGTGCCAGCAGTTACTCCGACAGGGTGAGGACTGAAGCTTTCTTT.

In its sample, this clone was seen once. V usage is TRBV28 and J usage is TRBJ2-7, with 7 bases identical to TRBD2. The trim removed 2 bases at V and 1 base at J, leaving 5 bases unmatched. The V gene's germline CDR1 is MDHEN and CDR2 SYDVKM. This CDR3 region has 15 residues. The CDR3 reads CASSLAASGSYEQYF. CDR3 DNA: TGTGCCAGCAGTTTAGCGGCTAGCGGTTCCTACGAGCAGTACTTC.

This clone was seen at least ten times. CDR3 loop: CASSIDWPSTDTQYF. The CDR3 DNA reads TGTGCCAGTAGTATAGACTGGCCTAGCACAGATACGCAGTATTTT. The chain is built from TRBV19 and TRBJ2-3; D gene uncertain. V was shortened by 0 bases and J by 0 bases, with 7 bases between the two germline ends. Germline-derived CDR1 and CDR2 are LNHDA and SQIVND (reference sequence). This CDR3 comprises 15 residues.

The J gene is TRBJ1-1, the V gene TRBV7-9, with D perhaps matching TRBD1 (6 bases). The CDR3 has 15 amino acids. The germline gives CDR1 SEHNR, CDR2 FQNEAQ (reference sequence). V lost 5 bases to trimming and J lost 4 bases, with 17 bases between them. CDR3 residues: CASSPPQGGGTEAFF. The CDR3 region has the DNA TGTGCCAGCAGCCCTCCCCAAGGGGGTGGCACTGAAGCTTTCTTT.

V is TRBV30 and J is TRBJ2-7, with 10 bases aligning to TRBD2. Germline CDR1 GTSNPN, CDR2 SVGIG (reference sequence). Trimming at V came to 6 bases and at J to 2 bases, leaving 4 bases not matched to a gene. This CDR3 is 13 amino acids long. CDR3 coding DNA: TGTGCCTGCCGGACTAGCGGAGCCTACGAGCAGTACTTC. Translated, it gives CACRTSGAYEQYF. The full variable domain, in which reference TRBV30 and TRBJ2-7 provide the parts outside the CDR3, is SQTIHQWPATLVQPVGSPLSLECTVEGTSNPNLYWYRQAAGRGLQLLFYSVGIGQISSEVPQNLSASRPQDRQFILSSKKLLLSDSGFYLCACRTSGAYEQYFGPGTRLTVT.

This sequence joins TRBV5-8 and TRBJ2-3; either TRBD1 or TRBD2 may fit D (5 bases each). Germline V lookup: CDR1 SGHTS, CDR2 YDEGEE. The CDR3 spans 13 residues. V was cut by 4 bases and J by 4 bases, with 10 bases left in between. The CDR3 sequence is CASSRVGADTQYF. As DNA, the CDR3 is TGTGCCAGCAGCCGAGTGGGGGCAGATACGCAGTATTTT. The whole variable domain, remainder taken from reference TRBV5-8 and TRBJ2-3, is EAGVTQSPTHLIKTRGQQATLRCSPISGHTSVYWYQQALGLGLQFLLWYDEGEERNRGNFPPRFSGRQFPNYSSELNVNALELEDSALYLCASSRVGADTQYFGPGTRLTVL.

The V and J genes are TRBV5-1 and TRBJ1-6; D is ambiguous. The germline V gene encodes CDR1 SGHRS and CDR2 YFSETQ. The germline V and J ends were trimmed by 0 bases and 5 bases, with 9 bases remaining between them. This CDR3 contains 15 residues. The CDR3 region has the DNA TGCGCCAGCAGCTTGGGACATCGTGATAATTCACCCCTCCACTTT. Amino acids: CASSLGHRDNSPLHF.

The CDR3 reads CASSSQQVPEQYF. DNA for the CDR3: TGTGCCAGCAGTTCCCAACAGGTCCCCGAGCAGTACTTC. V and J are TRBV12-3 or TRBV12-4 and TRBJ2-7; a possible D gene is TRBD1 (5 bases). V was shortened by 4 bases and J by 6 bases, with 13 bases between the two germline ends. The length of the CDR3 is 13 residues.

V usage is TRBV9 and J usage is TRBJ1-5; 9 bases are shared with TRBD1. The CDR3 totals 16 residues. Germline CDR1 and CDR2: SGDLS and YYNGEE. The V and J ends lost 4 bases and 0 bases, in that order; junction bases with no gene match: 5. The CDR3 reads CASSLGTGSSNQPQHF. The CDR3 DNA reads as TGTGCCAGCAGCCTCGGGACAGGGTCTAGCAATCAGCCCCAGCATTTT.

This chain links TRBV19 with TRBJ2-7, with TRBD1 identical over 7 bases. The trim removed 4 bases at V and 3 bases at J, leaving 6 bases unmatched. Germline CDR1 reads LNHDA; CDR2 reads SQIVND (reference sequence). The CDR3 is 14 amino acids. CDR3 protein: CASSNRDSYYEQYF. The CDR3 DNA is TGTGCCAGTAGTAACCGGGACAGCTACTACGAGCAGTACTTC.

This chain uses TRBV11-2 with TRBJ2-3, with 9 bases aligning to TRBD2. V trimming: 1 base; J trimming: 1 base; junction bases outside the gene matches: 3. Germline values: CDR1 SGHAT, CDR2 FQNNGV. The CDR3 has 16 residues. The CDR3 sequence: CASSLGVAGGTDTQYF. The CDR3 DNA is TGTGCCAGCAGCTTAGGAGTAGCGGGGGGCACAGATACGCAGTATTTT.

With regard to this clone: At one end, the junction sequence differs from germline, possibly due to a read error. This chain links TRBV7-9 with TRBJ1-2; D is perhaps TRBD1 (5 bases). This CDR3 has 14 amino acids. Per germline, CDR1 SEHNR and CDR2 FQNEAQ (reference sequence). The CDR3 nucleotides read TGTGCCAGCAGTCGAGGAGGGGTAAACTATAGCTACACCTTC. Translating it yields CASSRGGVNYSYTF.

V and J are TRBV19 and TRBJ2-7; D possibly uses TRBD1 or TRBD2 (6 bases each). Germline V gives CDR1 LNHDA, CDR2 SQIVND (reference sequence). Trimming shortened V by 6 bases and J by 3 bases, and 15 bases separated the two germline ends. The CDR3 runs to 14 residues. In DNA, the CDR3 is TGTGCCAGTAGGGAGGGGGGAGGCTACTACGAGCAGTACTTC. Its protein product is CASREGGGYYEQYF.

V and J are TRBV7-6 and TRBJ1-2; 7 bases agree with TRBD1. With V trimmed by 5 bases and J by 7 bases, 16 bases remained unmatched. The CDR3 contains 16 residues. CDR1 is SGHVS and CDR2 is FNYEAQ in the germline V gene. The CDR3, as DNA: TGTGCCAGCAGCCTCGCCGGACAGGATTCTTTGGGTGGCTACACCTTC. This encodes CASSLAGQDSLGGYTF.

Concerning this clone itself: The conserved phenylalanine or tryptophan normally closing the CDR3 is absent here, so this likely arose from a read error. The limits of the CDR3 on the DNA are not certain, so only TCRdb's listed CDR3 is given. CDR3 sequence reads: CASSPDRGAILTT. This chain joins TRBV6-5 and TRBJ2-7; the table assigns TRBD1, which was not confirmed against the DNA. The CDR3 length equals 13 residues, ends included. The germline CDR1 and CDR2 sequences are MNHEY and SVGAGI.

This clone was seen only once. V usage is TRBV18 and J usage is TRBJ1-1; D possibly corresponds to TRBD1 (6 bases). Trimming left V 2 bases short and J 4 bases short, with 11 bases between. Germline V gene data show CDR1 as KGHSH and CDR2 as LQKENI. The CDR3 consists of 14 residues. The CDR3 nucleotides are TGTGCCAGCTCACCAAGACAGGAGCCCACTGAAGCTTTCTTT. It specifies CASSPRQEPTEAFF.